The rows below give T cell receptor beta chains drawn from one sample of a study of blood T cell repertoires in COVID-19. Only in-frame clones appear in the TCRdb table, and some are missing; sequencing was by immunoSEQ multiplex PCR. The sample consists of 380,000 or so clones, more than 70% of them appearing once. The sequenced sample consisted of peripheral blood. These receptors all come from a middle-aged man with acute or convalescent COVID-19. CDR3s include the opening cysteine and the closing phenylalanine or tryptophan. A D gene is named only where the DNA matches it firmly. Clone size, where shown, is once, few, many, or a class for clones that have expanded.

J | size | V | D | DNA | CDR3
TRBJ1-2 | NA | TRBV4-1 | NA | TGCGCCAGCAGCCAGAGGTGGAGAGAGGAGCTACTTAACTATGGCTACACCTTC | CASSQRWREELLNYGYTF
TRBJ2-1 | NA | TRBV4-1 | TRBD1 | TGCGCCAGCAGCCTTCCGGGACAGGGCTACAATGAGCAGTTCTTC | CASSLPGQGYNEQFF
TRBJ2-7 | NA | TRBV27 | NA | TGTGCCAGCGGACACGACGGTGGCGACGAGCAGTACTTC | CASGHDGGDEQYF
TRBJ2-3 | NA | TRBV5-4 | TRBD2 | TGTGCCAGCAGCTTGGGGACTACCTCGGGGGGGACAGATACGCAGTATTTT | CASSLGTTSGGTDTQYF
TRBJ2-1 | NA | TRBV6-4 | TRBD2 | TGTGCCAGCAGTAAACTAGCGGGAGATCGAAATGAGCAGTTCTTC | CASSKLAGDRNEQFF
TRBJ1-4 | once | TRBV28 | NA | TGTGCCAGCAGTTTGGACAGTCAGGATGCAACTAATGAAAAACTGTTTTTT | CASSLDSQDATNEKLFF
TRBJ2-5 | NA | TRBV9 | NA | TGTGCCAGCAGCGTAGACCCGGACAACTTC | CASSVDPDNF
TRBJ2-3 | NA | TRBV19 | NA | TGTGCCAGTACGGCGGGGCCCACAGATACGCAGTATTTT | CASTAGPTDTQYF
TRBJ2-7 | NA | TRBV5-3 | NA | TGTGCCAGAAGCCAAACTTTAGCTTTTTTTAGGAGAATGGCCTACGAGCAGTACTTC | CARSQTLAFFRRMAYEQYF
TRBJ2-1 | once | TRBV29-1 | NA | TGCAGTCTCAGTGAGACAGGCTCCTACAATGAGCAGTTCTTC | CSLSETGSYNEQFF
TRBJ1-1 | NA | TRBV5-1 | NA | TGCGCCAGCAGCATGAGGAAGAACACTGAAGCTTTCTTT | CASSMRKNTEAFF
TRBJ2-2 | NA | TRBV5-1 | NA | TGCGCCAGCAGCTTGACAGGGTACGGGGAGCTGTTTTTT | CASSLTGYGELFF
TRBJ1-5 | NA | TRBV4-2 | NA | TGTGCCAGCAGCCAAGATATTCAGGTACACAATCAGCCCCAGCATTTT | CASSQDIQVHNQPQHF
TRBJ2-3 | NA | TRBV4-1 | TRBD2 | TGCGCCAGCTTTGGACAGGGCCGGACTAGCGGAGGGGTCACAGATACGCAGTATTTT | CASFGQGRTSGGVTDTQYF
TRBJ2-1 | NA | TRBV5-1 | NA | TGCGCCAGCAGCTTGGCCCGAGGGAACTACAATGAGCAGTTCTTC | CASSLARGNYNEQFF
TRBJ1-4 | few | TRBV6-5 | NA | TGTGCCACCACTAATAGACAGGATGAAAAACTGTTTTTT | CATTNRQDEKLFF
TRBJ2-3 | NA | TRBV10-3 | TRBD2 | TGTGCCATCAGTGAAACAGCGGGGGGATTCACAGATACGCAGTATTTT | CAISETAGGFTDTQYF
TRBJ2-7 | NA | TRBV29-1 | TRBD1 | TGCAGCGTTGAGGACAATAACAGGGGCAGCGAGCAGTACTTC | CSVEDNNRGSEQYF